A single sample gave rise to the 26 T cell receptor beta chains below, sequenced in a study of cytomegalovirus exposure and HLA in healthy donors (dated by TCRdb to 2017 to 2019). Receptors were amplified or captured by the immunoSEQ multiplex PCR assay. For the multiplex PCR, a mixture combining 60 forward primers for TCR Vbeta segments and 13 reverse primers for TCR Jbeta segments was used. Entries here come from immuneACCESS through TCRdb and include only in-frame sequences with V and J called. Some clones fail to appear in such tables; in the studies checked, an unresolved V gene covers under half of the shortfall, and the cause of the remainder is unknown. In this sample the table shows some 160,000 clones, 80% of which occur a single time. Around 6.9% of the sample is taken by the ten largest. Sequencing was carried out using PBMCs. Every receptor here comes from a male donor in good health and CMV-seropositive.

The V and J genes are TRBV14 and TRBJ1-1; maybe TRBD1 (5 bases). The CDR3 spans 15 residues. Germline loops: CDR1 SGHDN, CDR2 FVKESK. Trimming removed 6 bases from V and 0 bases from J, with 14 bases in between. CDR3 amino acids: CASSRAGLLNTEAFF. The CDR3 DNA reads TGTGCCAGCAGTCGTGCGGGACTCCTGAACACTGAAGCTTTCTTT. The full variable domain, in which reference TRBV14 and TRBJ1-1 provide the parts outside the CDR3, is EAGVTQFPSHSVIEKGQTVTLRCDPISGHDNLYWYRRVMGKEIKFLLHFVKESKQDESGMPNNRFLAERTGGTYSTLKVQPAELEDSGVYFCASSRAGLLNTEAFFGQGTRLTVV.

The table lists this clone with a few counts. The chain carries TRBV6-5 and TRBJ2-3, with 12 bases aligning to TRBD1. Germline CDR1 reads MNHEY; CDR2 reads SVGAGI. The CDR3 sequence is 14 residues long. The junction had 6 bases not matched to a gene; V was cut back by 8 bases and J by 6 bases. The CDR3 sequence is CASGRDRGRDTQYF. As DNA, the CDR3 is TGTGCCAGCGGCCGGGACAGGGGGCGTGATACGCAGTATTTT.

In its sample, this clone was seen once. The rearrangement joins TRBV15 to TRBJ1-1; possibly TRBD1 for D (5 bases). Between the trimmed V and J ends, which lost 0 bases and 5 bases, there was a span of 16 bases. CDR1 and CDR2 (germline): LNHNV, YYDKDF (reference sequence). The CDR3 sequence is 16 residues long. Here the CDR3 reads CATSRDRRRGATEAFF. DNA for the CDR3: TGTGCCACCAGCAGAGATCGAAGGAGGGGAGCAACTGAAGCTTTCTTT.

V usage is TRBV29-1 and J usage is TRBJ1-2, with D hard to call. V shed 3 bases and J shed 2 bases, with 16 bases lying between them. The CDR3 length is 15 residues. Per the germline V gene, CDR1 is SQVTM and CDR2 is ANQGSEA. The CDR3 sequence is CSVETIGRRNYGYTF. The CDR3 DNA is TGCAGCGTTGAGACGATCGGACGGAGGAACTATGGCTACACCTTC. Using reference TRBV29-1 and TRBJ1-2 for the parts outside the CDR3, the full variable domain is SAVISQKPSRDICQRGTSLTIQCQVDSQVTMMFWYRQQPGQSLTLIATANQGSEATYESGFVIDKFPISRPNLTFSTLTVSNMSPEDSSIYLCSVETIGRRNYGYTFGSGTRLTVV.

The gene calls are TRBV7-3 and TRBJ2-2, with a tentative D call TRBD2 (6 bases). Trimming shortened V by 5 bases and J by 7 bases, and 20 bases separated the two germline ends. Germline CDR1 reads SGHTA; CDR2 reads FQGTGA. The CDR3 runs 16 residues. The CDR3 region is CASSLREMNRDGELFF. Here the CDR3 DNA reads TGTGCCAGCAGCCTACGGGAGATGAATAGGGACGGGGAGCTGTTTTTT. Variable domain in full (rest from reference TRBV7-3 and TRBJ2-2): GAGVSQTPSNKVTEKGKYVELRCDPISGHTALYWYRQSLGQGPEFLIYFQGTGAADDSGLPNDRFFAVRPEGSVSTLKIQRTERGDSAVYLCASSLREMNRDGELFFGEGSRLTVL.

This clone was seen more than once but under ten times. The CDR3 nucleotides are TGTGCCAGCACCTCCTTCCGTCGAGGAGAGACCCAGTACTTC. Translated: CASTSFRRGETQYF. This chain joins TRBV27 and TRBJ2-5, with unresolved D. Trimming stripped 7 bases from V and 4 bases from J, with 16 bases between. The CDR3 totals 14 residues. In germline, CDR1 is MNHEY, CDR2 SMNVEV (reference sequence).

The V and J genes are TRBV19 and TRBJ1-5; perhaps TRBD1 as D (6 bases). The V gene lost 10 bases and the J gene lost 2 bases, with 18 bases spanning the gap. The CDR3 extends over 15 amino acids. Germline loops: CDR1 LNHDA, CDR2 SQIVND (reference sequence). The CDR3 DNA reads as TGTGCCACCACGTCAGGGACAATTGGCAATCAGCCCCAGCATTTT. Its protein is CATTSGTIGNQPQHF. Using reference TRBV19 and TRBJ1-5 for the parts outside the CDR3, the full variable domain is DGGITQSPKYLFRKEGQNVTLSCEQNLNHDAMYWYRQDPGQGLRLIYYSQIVNDFQKGDIAEGYSVSREKKESFPLTVTSAQKNPTAFYLCATTSGTIGNQPQHFGDGTRLSIL.

In this sample, this clone turned up a few times. The rearrangement links TRBV5-1 to TRBJ1-1; D remains unclear. This CDR3 region has 13 residues. V was clipped by 4 bases and J by 1 base, with 8 bases between them. Germline V gene data show CDR1 as SGHRS and CDR2 as YFSETQ. The CDR3 sequence is CASSHKQNTEAFF. The CDR3, as DNA: TGCGCCAGCAGCCACAAACAGAACACTGAAGCTTTCTTT.

The chain carries TRBV7-2 and TRBJ1-2, with a possible D match to TRBD1 (5 bases). V was trimmed by 2 bases and J by 8 bases, leaving 24 bases between them. The germline gives CDR1 SGHTA, CDR2 FQGNSA. CDR3 length: 17 amino acids. CDR3 DNA sequence: TGTGCCAGCAGCTTATCAGGGAATCTCGTCGGGAGCCGCGGCTACACCTTC. It yields the protein CASSLSGNLVGSRGYTF.

J is TRBJ2-3 and V is TRBV11-2; weak D call: TRBD1 (6 bases). CDR1 is SGHAT and CDR2 is FQNNGV in the germline V gene. This CDR3 has 15 amino acids. V lost 5 bases, J lost 10 bases, and 22 bases lay in between. CDR3 in amino acids: CASSPPGRGEGSQYF. The DNA for the CDR3 is TGTGCCAGCAGCCCTCCGGGCAGGGGCGAGGGATCGCAGTATTTT.

The CDR3 region is CASSWGLAGALQYF. The CDR3 nucleotides read TGTGCCAGCAGCTGGGGACTAGCGGGAGCTTTGCAGTACTTC. The V gene is TRBV5-6, the J gene TRBJ2-7; the match to TRBD2 covers 14 bases. The CDR3 spans 14 residues. Trimming removed 3 bases from V and 9 bases from J; junction bases left unmatched: 5. In germline, CDR1 is SGHDT, CDR2 YYEEEE.

As concerns this clone: The junction and the germline gene differ at one end; a read error may be behind it. The rearrangement links TRBV7-9 to TRBJ1-1; D possibly corresponds to TRBD1 (6 bases). CDR3 length equals 12 residues. In germline, CDR1 is SEHNR, CDR2 FQNEAQ (reference sequence). The CDR3 loop is CSSSPTGGYAFF. CDR3 nucleotide sequence: TGTTCCAGCAGCCCTACGGGGGGCTATGCTTTCTTT.

The rearrangement links TRBV5-4 to TRBJ2-1; 7 bases are a match to TRBD2. The CDR3 is 15 amino acids. Per the germline V gene, CDR1 is SGHNT and CDR2 is YYREEE (reference sequence). J gave up 2 bases and V 2 bases, and 4 bases lay outside the gene matches. The CDR3: CASSFGGSTYNEQFF. CDR3 nucleotide sequence: TGTGCCAGCAGCTTCGGCGGGAGCACCTACAATGAGCAGTTCTTC.

The chain is built from TRBV28 and TRBJ1-5; TRBD1 agrees at 11 bases. Germline V gives CDR1 MDHEN, CDR2 SYDVKM. This CDR3 comprises 14 residues. V trimming: 7 bases; J trimming: 5 bases; junction bases outside the gene matches: 4. The CDR3 is CASIWGQGDQPQHF. The CDR3 DNA follows: TGTGCCAGCATCTGGGGACAGGGGGATCAGCCCCAGCATTTT.

V is TRBV5-1 and J is TRBJ1-6; TRBD1 agrees at 7 bases. CDR1 and CDR2 (germline): SGHRS, YFSETQ. The ends lost 6 bases at V and 6 bases at J; junction bases unmatched: 9. CDR3 length equals 15 residues. The CDR3 protein is CASTLRTGFNSPLHF. The DNA of the CDR3 is TGCGCCAGCACCCTCCGGACAGGATTTAATTCACCCCTCCACTTT.

The chain joins TRBV2 to TRBJ2-5, with a possible D match to TRBD2 (6 bases). CDR3 length equals 13 residues. The V end was cut by 10 bases, the J end by 5 bases, with 17 bases between. CDR1 and CDR2 (germline): SNHLY, FYNNEI. The CDR3: CAIPDGDSETQYF. The CDR3 nucleotides are TGTGCCATACCCGATGGGGACTCGGAGACCCAGTACTTC.

The chain couples TRBV7-2 to TRBJ2-7; D gene unclear. V lost 2 bases, J lost 2 bases, and 4 bases lay in between. There are 12 residues in the CDR3. Germline CDR1 and CDR2: SGHTA and FQGNSA. The CDR3 coding sequence is TGTGCCAGCAGCTTAAGCACCTACGAGCAGTACTTC. It encodes CASSLSTYEQYF.

The V gene is TRBV11-3, the J gene TRBJ2-5, with D possibly TRBD1 on 6 matching bases. The CDR3 consists of 14 residues. Per the germline V gene, CDR1 is SGHNT and CDR2 is YENEEA. V dropped 0 bases and J dropped 5 bases, with 10 bases sitting between them. This chain's CDR3 is CASSLEGARETQYF. CDR3 nucleotide sequence: TGTGCCAGCAGCTTAGAGGGGGCGAGGGAGACCCAGTACTTC.

This clone was picked up a small number of times. The CDR3 nucleotides read TGTGCCTGGAGTGCAGGGGGGAAAAAACTGTTTTTT. This codes for CAWSAGGKKLFF. The V call is TRBV30, the J call TRBJ1-4; TRBD1 agrees at 7 bases. The CDR3 covers 12 residues. The germline gives CDR1 GTSNPN, CDR2 SVGIG (reference sequence). V was clipped by 1 base and J by 9 bases; unmatched bases: 2.

This chain joins TRBV9 and TRBJ2-1; 10 bases align to TRBD2. CDR1 is SGDLS, CDR2 YYNGEE, per germline. This CDR3 has 15 residues. V lost 1 base to trimming and J lost 6 bases; unmatched junction nucleotides: 4. Here the CDR3 reads CASSVRQREGNEQFF. DNA of the CDR3: TGTGCCAGCAGCGTACGCCAGCGGGAGGGCAATGAGCAGTTCTTC.

The rearrangement links TRBV28 to TRBJ1-4; no firm D call. Trimming shortened V by 6 bases and J by 6 bases, and 14 bases separated the two germline ends. Germline CDR1 reads MDHEN; CDR2 reads SYDVKM. This CDR3 contains 14 residues. CDR3 DNA sequence: TGTGCCAGCAGGGCGGGAGGTTGGGATGAAAAACTGTTTTTT. Its translation is CASRAGGWDEKLFF.

The genes are TRBV29-1 and TRBJ1-4; D gene uncertain. This CDR3 has 12 amino acids. Germline values: CDR1 SQVTM, CDR2 ANQGSEA. Trimming cost V 4 bases and J 7 bases, with 10 bases left between them. The CDR3, as DNA: TGCAGCGTTGGCCTCTCGGGTGAAAAACTGTTTTTT. Translation: CSVGLSGEKLFF.

The V call is TRBV9, the J call TRBJ1-1, with D perhaps matching TRBD1 (5 bases). The germline V gene encodes CDR1 SGDLS and CDR2 YYNGEE. Deletions cut 1 base from V and 1 base from J, with 11 bases between. The CDR3 consists of 15 residues. CDR3 in DNA: TGTGCCAGCAGCGTAATGGTAGGGGCGAACACTGAAGCTTTCTTT. It specifies CASSVMVGANTEAFF.

The chain joins TRBV9 to TRBJ1-1; the match to TRBD1 covers 7 bases. V lost 5 bases, J lost 1 base, and 11 bases stayed unmatched. The germline gives CDR1 SGDLS, CDR2 YYNGEE. There are 16 residues in the CDR3. CDR3 protein: CASSHSRGQSNTEAFF. DNA for the CDR3: TGTGCCAGCAGTCACTCCAGGGGACAGTCGAACACTGAAGCTTTCTTT.

This clone showed up just once. The V call is TRBV5-6, the J call TRBJ1-1, with a possible D match to TRBD1 (6 bases). V lost 1 base and J lost 5, with 18 bases in between. The CDR3 extends over 16 amino acids. In germline, CDR1 is SGHDT, CDR2 YYEEEE. CDR3 residues: CASSLWGGRVGTEAFF. CDR3 nucleotide sequence: TGTGCCAGCAGCTTGTGGGGGGGGCGGGTAGGTACTGAAGCTTTCTTT. The whole variable domain, filled in from reference TRBV5-6 and TRBJ1-1, reads DAGVTQSPTHLIKTRGQQVTLRCSPKSGHDTVSWYQQALGQGPQFIFQYYEEEERQRGNFPDRFSGHQFPNYSSELNVNALLLGDSALYLCASSLWGGRVGTEAFFGQGTRLTVV.

The chain carries TRBV2 and TRBJ2-7, with 15 bases fitting TRBD2. The V segment lost 1 base and the J segment 5 bases; nucleotides outside the gene matches: 3. Per germline, CDR1 SNHLY and CDR2 FYNNEI. This CDR3 is 16 amino acids long. The CDR3, as DNA: TGTGCCAGCAGTGAAGGGGGACTAGCGGGAGGTCACGAGCAGTACTTC. Protein sequence: CASSEGGLAGGHEQYF.